These 22 T cell receptor beta chains originate from one sample sequenced in a study of cytomegalovirus exposure and HLA in healthy donors. Assay: immunoSEQ multiplex PCR; the TCRdb copy retains only in-frame clones and omits some. This sample has about 140,000 clones, with about four fifths found just once. Sequencing was carried out using PBMCs. The receptor set was obtained from a woman in her twenties or thirties in good health and CMV-seronegative.

V gene TRBV7-6 combines with J gene TRBJ2-3, with 10 bases fitting TRBD2. CDR1 and CDR2 from the germline V gene are SGHVS and FNYEAQ. This CDR3 spans 14 amino acids. Trimming took 4 bases from V and 4 from J; bases not matched to a gene: 2. In DNA, the CDR3 is TGTGCCAGCAGCTCGCTAGCGGGGGCAGATACGCAGTATTTT. It is translated as CASSSLAGADTQYF.

V usage is TRBV13 and J usage is TRBJ2-1, with D unclear. CDR1 PRHDT and CDR2 FYEKMQ come from the germline V gene (reference sequence). Deletions cut 1 base from V and 5 bases from J, with 6 bases between. The CDR3 spans 13 residues. The CDR3 sequence is CASSLVHNNEQFF. CDR3 DNA sequence: TGTGCCAGCAGCTTAGTGCACAACAATGAGCAGTTCTTC.

The genes are TRBV9 and TRBJ1-2; weak D call: TRBD1 (6 bases). There are 15 residues in the CDR3. Trimming took off 6 bases at V and 4 bases at J, with 19 bases between the two ends. The germline V gene has CDR1 SGDLS and CDR2 YYNGEE. CDR3 sequence reads: CASKGGPNPSYGYTF. DNA of the CDR3: TGTGCCAGCAAAGGGGGACCGAACCCTTCCTATGGCTACACCTTC. Together with reference TRBV9 and TRBJ1-2, the CDR3 gives the full variable domain: DSGVTQTPKHLITATGQRVTLRCSPRSGDLSVYWYQQSLDQGLQFLIQYYNGEERAKGNILERFSAQQFPDLHSELNLSSLELGDSALYFCASKGGPNPSYGYTFGSGTRLTVV.

This sequence joins TRBV9 and TRBJ1-2; D uncertain. Germline lookup yields CDR1 SGDLS and CDR2 YYNGEE. The CDR3 has 14 residues. With 0 bases removed from V and 5 bases from J, the gap between germline ends came to 11 bases. CDR3 sequence: CASSVGVQVYGYTF. The CDR3 coding sequence is TGTGCCAGCAGCGTAGGCGTCCAGGTGTATGGCTACACCTTC.

V and J are TRBV29-1 and TRBJ2-3; TRBD2 agrees at 14 bases. The CDR3 has 18 residues. V lost 1 base to trimming and J lost 3 bases; unmatched junction nucleotides: 9. Germline CDR1 is SQVTM and CDR2 is ANQGSEA. The CDR3 loop is CSVEGSGTSGGGTDTQYF. In nucleotides, the CDR3 is TGCAGCGTTGAAGGTTCAGGGACTAGCGGGGGTGGGACAGATACGCAGTATTTT.

The chain links TRBV5-4 to TRBJ2-1; 10 positions agree with TRBD2. Germline CDR1 is SGHNT and CDR2 is YYREEE (reference sequence). This CDR3 is built from 16 residues. J was trimmed by 2 bases and V by 4 bases; bases with no gene match: 6. In DNA form, the CDR3 reads TGTGCCAGCAGCGTAAAGCGGGGGGGTCCCTACAATGAGCAGTTCTTC. It specifies CASSVKRGGPYNEQFF.

This chain connects TRBV13 to TRBJ2-3; possibly TRBD2 for D (6 bases). Trimming cost V 5 bases and J 7 bases, with 13 bases left between them. The germline V gene encodes CDR1 PRHDT and CDR2 FYEKMQ (reference sequence). The CDR3 is 13 residues long. The CDR3 DNA follows: TGTGCCAGCAGCATGACGGGGGAGCATACGCAGTATTTT. Encoded protein: CASSMTGEHTQYF.

The chain has TRBV18 and TRBJ1-2; the D gene is possibly TRBD1 (5 bases). V lost 3 bases, J lost 8 bases, and 13 bases lay in between. The CDR3 consists of 13 residues. Looked up from germline, CDR1 is KGHSH and CDR2 is LQKENI. The CDR3 loop reads CASSPSGSEGYTF. The CDR3 DNA is TGTGCCAGCTCACCGTCAGGGTCGGAAGGCTACACCTTC.

This clone was counted a few times. This chain links TRBV7-9 with TRBJ2-1; D is perhaps TRBD1 (6 bases). The CDR3 spans 14 residues. Looked up from germline, CDR1 is SEHNR and CDR2 is FQNEAQ (reference sequence). V shed 5 bases and J shed 3 bases, with 11 bases lying between them. CDR3 DNA sequence: TGTGCCAGCAGCGTTGAGGGGGACTACAATGAGCAGTTCTTC. This translates into CASSVEGDYNEQFF.

A few counts support this clone. The chain couples TRBV4-3 to TRBJ1-4; 8 bases agree with TRBD1. The CDR3 is 15 amino acids. Germline V gene data show CDR1 as LGHNA and CDR2 as YSLEER. V shed 4 bases, J shed 6 bases, and the junction held 7 bases outside the gene matches. CDR3 nucleotides: TGCGCCAGCAGCCCTGCCCCGGGACAGGATGAAAAACTGTTTTTT. As protein: CASSPAPGQDEKLFF.

The chain recombines TRBV7-3 with TRBJ2-2; TRBD1 agrees at 11 bases. Trimming took 6 bases from V and 4 from J; bases not matched to a gene: 4. Germline CDR1 is SGHTA and CDR2 is FQGTGA. The CDR3 has 15 residues. The CDR3 DNA is TGTGCCAGCAGTCGGACAGGGGGCGCCACCGGGGAGCTGTTTTTT. Translating it yields CASSRTGGATGELFF.

This chain uses TRBV19 with TRBJ2-7; 11 bases align to TRBD2. Germline V gene data show CDR1 as LNHDA and CDR2 as SQIVND (reference sequence). V lost 6 bases and J lost 0; bases outside the gene matches: 4. CDR3 length equals 15 residues. The CDR3 bases are TGTGCCAGTAGCCTACTAGCGGGGGACTCCTACGAGCAGTACTTC. This translates into CASSLLAGDSYEQYF. Full variable domain (rest looked up from reference TRBV19 and TRBJ2-7): DGGITQSPKYLFRKEGQNVTLSCEQNLNHDAMYWYRQDPGQGLRLIYYSQIVNDFQKGDIAEGYSVSREKKESFPLTVTSAQKNPTAFYLCASSLLAGDSYEQYFGPGTRLTVT.

The chain is built from TRBV19 and TRBJ1-2, with D tentatively TRBD1 (6 bases). The V end was cut by 3 bases, the J end by 1 base, with 9 bases between. The germline gives CDR1 LNHDA, CDR2 SQIVND (reference sequence). This CDR3 has 14 residues. The CDR3 reads CASSITGINYGYTF. CDR3 nucleotide sequence: TGTGCCAGTAGTATCACAGGGATTAACTATGGCTACACCTTC.

The chain employs TRBV7-6 and TRBJ2-5; D is undetermined. Looked up from germline, CDR1 is SGHVS and CDR2 is FNYEAQ. V lost 8 bases, J lost 1 base, and 23 bases lay in between. This CDR3 is 17 amino acids long. This CDR3 reads CASSKNSPIVPQETQYF. CDR3 coding DNA: TGTGCCAGCTCTAAGAACAGCCCGATAGTCCCCCAAGAGACCCAGTACTTC.

The genes are TRBV30 and TRBJ2-3; a possible D gene is TRBD1 (6 bases). The CDR3 sequence is 15 residues long. Deletions cut 2 bases from V and 0 bases from J, with 12 bases between. CDR1 GTSNPN and CDR2 SVGIG come from the germline V gene (reference sequence). The DNA for the CDR3 is TGTGCCTGGAGTCGATTGGGGGCGAGCACAGATACGCAGTATTTT. This gives the protein CAWSRLGASTDTQYF.

The V call is TRBV6-6, the J call TRBJ1-2, with 11 bases matching TRBD1. The germline gives CDR1 MNHNY, CDR2 SVGAGI (reference sequence). With 4 bases clipped from V and 3 bases from J, the junction kept 7 bases outside the gene matches. This CDR3 spans 16 amino acids. The CDR3 coding sequence is TGTGCCAGCAGTTCGACCAGGACAGGGGGCGACTATGGCTACACCTTC. As protein: CASSSTRTGGDYGYTF.

The rearrangement joins TRBV18 to TRBJ2-7, with 8 bases fitting TRBD1. Germline CDR1 KGHSH, CDR2 LQKENI. CDR3 length: 19 amino acids. Trimming took 1 base from V and 3 from J; bases not matched to a gene: 17. The CDR3 here is CASSPRGQGGAPDFYEQYF. DNA for the CDR3: TGTGCCAGCTCACCACGAGGACAGGGAGGCGCCCCTGATTTCTACGAGCAGTACTTC.

This clone has a handful of counts. V is TRBV7-3 and J is TRBJ2-2; D is unclear. Germline CDR1 SGHTA, CDR2 FQGTGA. V was cut by 4 bases and J by 4 bases, with 7 bases left in between. The CDR3 is made up of 13 amino acids. CDR3 in DNA: TGTGCCAGCAGCTCTCAGGCCACCGGGGAGCTGTTTTTT. Translating it yields CASSSQATGELFF.

The chain has TRBV6-5 and TRBJ2-5; TRBD2 might be the D (6 bases). CDR3 size: 16 residues. In germline, CDR1 is MNHEY, CDR2 SVGAGI. V was cut by 2 bases and J by 2 bases, with 15 bases left in between. The CDR3 sequence is CASSYIQSGRQETQYF. The CDR3 nucleotides are TGTGCCAGCAGTTACATCCAGTCAGGGAGGCAAGAGACCCAGTACTTC.

The J gene is TRBJ2-3, the V gene TRBV7-9; D is possibly TRBD1 (6 bases). The CDR3 has 15 amino acids. The germline V gene encodes CDR1 SEHNR and CDR2 FQNEAQ (reference sequence). V was clipped by 0 bases and J by 1 base, with 8 bases between them. Here the CDR3 reads CASSLASGGTDTQYF. The DNA of the CDR3 is TGTGCCAGCAGCTTAGCATCAGGGGGCACAGATACGCAGTATTTT.

The chain joins TRBV5-1 to TRBJ1-5; 7 nucleotides line up with TRBD1. This CDR3 has 15 amino acids. V was clipped by 5 bases and J by 0 bases; unmatched bases: 5. Germline V gene sequence: CDR1 SGHRS, CDR2 YFSETQ. The CDR3 reads CASRGTDDSNQPQHF. CDR3 DNA: TGCGCCAGCAGGGGGACAGACGATAGCAATCAGCCCCAGCATTTT.

Of note for this clone: At the DNA level, this CDR3 is encoded by other sequences in the same sample as well. The gene calls are TRBV2 and TRBJ1-2; 9 bases agree with TRBD1. The CDR3 runs 13 residues. Germline lookup yields CDR1 SNHLY and CDR2 FYNNEI. V lost 4 bases to trimming and J lost 5 bases; unmatched junction nucleotides: 2. CDR3 DNA sequence: TGTGCCAGCAGTGCCGGGACAGGGTATGGCTACACCTTC. Its protein is CASSAGTGYGYTF.